The TCR beta chain under discussion was sequenced for a study of siplizumab effects on memory and regulatory T cells. The mixed lymphocyte reaction cells were grown together in coculture at 37°C for over 5 days. The CDR3 extends over 12 amino acids. Germline CDR1 reads MNHEY; CDR2 reads SMNVEV (reference sequence). V was pared by 5 bases and J by 6 bases, with 7 bases between. Profiling relied on immunoSEQ multiplex PCR, and the TCRdb table lists in-frame clones only, not all of them. The repertoire has 15,000 to 20,000 clones, around 42% of them found once; the top ten carry roughly 5.3%. Note on this clone: Its antigen is still unknown.

The receptor was derived from a human donor in good health; the cells came from an allogeneic mixed lymphocyte reaction. Sequenced: CFSE-low (dividing) CD4+ T cells sorted from an allogeneic mixed lymphocyte reaction. The rearrangement uses TRBV27 and TRBJ1-4, with D unclear. The CDR3 loop is CASSPLHEKLFF. For the CDR3, the DNA is TGTGCCAGCAGTCCTCTTCATGAAAAACTGTTTTTT.